The present TCR beta chain was sequenced within a study of cytomegalovirus exposure and HLA in healthy donors. Study-wide points: Across donors, most TCRs were seen rarely, yet some public ones were widespread.

The germline V and J ends were trimmed by 4 bases and 0 bases, with 13 bases remaining between them. The CDR3 is 15 amino acids. Per the germline V gene, CDR1 is MDHEN and CDR2 is SYDVKM. 13 Jbeta primers and 60 Vbeta primers were used for the PCR. Method: immunoSEQ multiplex PCR; TCRdb's copy keeps in-frame clones and lacks some. The data show over 70,000 clones, with about three quarters seen just once and around 3.2% held by the top ten. This clone has only a few counts. The antigen remains unidentified. Regarding donors, all were healthy bone marrow donors. The sequence came from a man aged 50 or older in good health and CMV-seropositive. Sequences were obtained from PBMCs. The V and J genes are TRBV28 and TRBJ2-7, with D unresolved. The CDR3 sequence: CASSSEAQGSYEQYF. As DNA, the CDR3 is TGTGCCAGCAGTTCAGAGGCGCAAGGCTCCTACGAGCAGTACTTC. The full variable domain, with the rest looked up from reference TRBV28 and TRBJ2-7, is DVKVTQSSRYLVKRTGEKVFLECVQDMDHENMFWYRQDPGLGLRLIYFSYDVKMKEKGDIPEGYSVSREKKERFSLILESASTNQTSMYLCASSSEAQGSYEQYFGPGTRLTVT.